This TCR beta chain was observed in a study of T-cell reconstitution after alpha-beta-depleted transplantation in children. Overall study results and limits: It was newly produced T cells that mostly accounted for T-cell counts and diversity one year after transplant. About two months after transplant, alpha-beta T cells reportedly came from several hundred expanded graft clones. Recipient T cells and thymic progenitors that survived gave rise to the high TCRbeta diversity observed at day 60 in some patients.

A TCRbeta library incorporating unique molecular identifiers was prepared. TCRdb reprocessed the PCR reads via MiXCR and lists one record per CDR3 protein. The sample has just under 250,000 distinct CDR3 sequences; under 30% are singletons. CDR1 SGHTA and CDR2 FQGNSA come from the germline V gene. The CDR3 loop spans 13 amino acids. Trimming took 3 bases from V and 5 from J, leaving 10 bases between them. A remark on this clonotype: Its specificity is not known.

This chain links TRBV7-2 with TRBJ2-5; D is unresolved. The sequenced sample was PBMCs, obtained before TCRalphabeta/CD19-depleted stem cell transplant. This clonotype was sampled from a girl aged 2-10 years with Fanconi anemia, due to receive a stem cell transplant. DNA of the CDR3: TGTGCCAGCAGCTTTGGATCTCGGGAGACCCAGTACTTC. Translation: CASSFGSRETQYF.